This TCR beta chain was identified during a study of blood T cells in healthy people across ages. Study overall: With template switching, about one barcoded beta molecule was captured per two T cells.

A J-beta primer mix and a sample-barcoded 5' primer were used in a second PCR of roughly 6 to 11 cycles. Unique molecular identifiers of 12 random nucleotides labeled each cDNA. TCRdb analysed the 5' RACE reads with MiXCR anew, one entry per CDR3 protein. The sample yields some 1,800,000 distinct CDR3 sequences, 39% seen once. Donors were healthy Caucasian individuals from Russia aged about 6 to 90. Overall study findings and caveats: It was the long-lived donors that had more naive CD4+ cells and higher diversity than aged donors.

The table lists this clonotype with a few counts. No antigen is known for it. Specimen: blood. This TCR was recovered from a human donor in good health.

The CDR3 here is CASSENEKLFF. CDR3 nucleotide sequence: TGTGCCAGCAGTGAGAATGAAAAACTGTTTTTT. V is TRBV25-1 and J is TRBJ1-4; D is unresolved. This CDR3 spans 11 amino acids. Germline CDR1 and CDR2: MGHDK and SYGVNS. Trimming stripped 3 bases from V and 5 bases from J, with 1 base between.